This T cell receptor beta chain was observed in a study of T cells after posttransplantation cyclophosphamide. Study conclusions and caveats: TRB clonality was highly associated with recipient CMV seropositivity and reactivation. Donor CD8+ memory clones often dominated recipient blood repertoires at later times. TRB overlap between skin or GI tissue T cells and blood was limited.

Clones were sequenced by immunoSEQ multiplex PCR, and TCRdb holds only the in-frame ones, with some missing. The specimen gives roughly 7,500 clones without singletons; the ten biggest hold 4.5% to 7%. The CDR3 spans 19 residues. In germline, CDR1 is SGHVS, CDR2 FQNEAQ. V gave up 4 bases and J gave up 2 bases; unmatched junction bases: 13. In its sample, this clone was seen many times. What it binds is unknown. A marrow graft followed busulfan-fludarabine conditioning, with cyclophosphamide on days +3 and +4. The sequence was obtained from a male patient in his late teens or twenties who received an allogeneic stem cell transplant from an unrelated donor, was CMV-positive, and had acute and chronic GVHD. Some T cells may have come from the graft donor. Sequenced material: PBMCs, taken after allogeneic stem cell transplant with posttransplant cyclophosphamide. The chain recombines TRBV7-8 with TRBJ2-1; TRBD2 agrees at 11 bases. The CDR3 sequence is CASSYGRGLAGGTYNEQFF. The CDR3 DNA is TGTGCCAGCAGCTATGGGAGGGGGCTAGCGGGGGGAACCTACAATGAGCAGTTCTTC.